This T cell receptor beta chain is drawn from a study of regulatory T cells in long-lasting Graves disease. Time point specified: newly diagnosed GD, antithyroid drugs for less than 3 months. PBMC-derived RNA was used for the TCR library. Arm-PCR of CDR3 regions and iRepertoire HTBI primers were the basis on which TCR beta libraries were built. TCRdb analysed the multiplex PCR reads with MiXCR anew, one entry per CDR3 protein. The sample lists roughly 350,000 distinct CDR3 sequences, 16% seen once, with 25% to 30% in the top ten. This same sample was also part of a study on T cells in Graves' hyperthyroidism and ophthalmopathy.

The clonotype was recovered from a middle-aged man with Graves disease. This sample comprised peripheral blood mononuclear cells (PBMCs), obtained at new diagnosis, from a patient treated with antithyroid drugs.

CDR3 sequence (DNA): TGTGCCAGCAGCTTGGGGGACTCAAGAACCGGGGAGCTGTTTTTT. Its protein is CASSLGDSRTGELFF. This chain uses TRBV5-4 with TRBJ2-2; possibly TRBD2 for D (6 bases). V lost 0 bases, J lost 5 bases, and 11 bases lay in between. CDR1 is SGHNT, CDR2 YYREEE, per germline (reference sequence). There are 15 residues in the CDR3.